The 30 T cell receptor beta chains below were found in one sample sequenced in a study of T-cell reconstitution after alpha-beta-depleted transplantation in children. Construction of the TCRbeta library involved unique molecular identifiers. MiXCR was run by TCRdb on the PCR reads, yielding one entry per CDR3 protein. Of tens of thousands of distinct CDR3 sequences in the sample, over 4.5% were seen once. The sequencing used PBMCs, mostly from graft donor cells, collected 180 days after TCRalphabeta/CD19-depleted stem cell transplant. The receptors originated from a boy under three years old who had a stem cell transplant for acute myeloid leukemia, so the T cells may come from the graft donor.

This clonotype was seen repeatedly, ten times or more. The chain combines TRBV20-1 with TRBJ2-7, with 7 bases matching TRBD2. With V trimmed by 3 bases and J by 7 bases, 9 bases remained unmatched. Germline V gene sequence: CDR1 DFQATT, CDR2 SNEGSKA (reference sequence). The length of the CDR3 is 13 residues. The CDR3 region has the DNA TGCAGTGCTAGCGGGGGAGGGGTTAGGGAGCAGTACGTC. Residues: CSASGGGVREQYV.

This clonotype was counted ten times or more. The CDR3 DNA is TGTGCCACCCTAGTATCGGCCGGGGAGCTGTTTTTT. Its translation is CATLVSAGELFF. The chain employs TRBV2 and TRBJ2-2; no reliable D call. Germline V gene data show CDR1 as SNHLY and CDR2 as FYNNEI. The CDR3 consists of 12 residues. V lost 10 bases to trimming and J lost 6 bases, with 12 bases between them.

At least ten counts were recorded for this clonotype. The chain carries TRBV19 and TRBJ1-4; D unresolved. There are 13 residues in the CDR3. Germline V gene data show CDR1 as LNHDA and CDR2 as SQIVND (reference sequence). The V end lost 5 bases, the J end lost 8 bases, and 12 bases lay between the germline ends. The CDR3 DNA reads TGTGCCAGTAGTGGGCCGGCGTCCGAAAAACTGTTTTTT. Residues: CASSGPASEKLFF.

This clonotype was recorded at least ten times. This rearrangement joins TRBV7-9 to TRBJ2-1; 10 nucleotides align to TRBD2. V dropped 5 bases and J dropped 4; count of bases not matched to a gene: 5. Germline assignment: CDR1 SEHNR and CDR2 FQNEAQ (reference sequence). This CDR3 contains 15 residues. The CDR3 region is CASSPTSGAYNEQFF. The CDR3 coding sequence is TGTGCCAGCAGCCCAACTAGCGGGGCTTACAATGAGCAGTTCTTC.

This clonotype was seen ten or more times. The rearrangement uses TRBV5-1 and TRBJ1-1; no firm D call. The length of the CDR3 is 14 residues. The germline V gene has CDR1 SGHRS and CDR2 YFSETQ. V was pared by 1 base and J by 4 bases, with 11 bases between. In nucleotides, the CDR3 is TGCGCCAGCAGCTTGTATGTGGGGTCCACTGAAGCTTTCTTT. Translating gives CASSLYVGSTEAFF.

This clonotype has a count of ten or more. This rearrangement joins TRBV5-1 to TRBJ2-5; D not resolved. Trimming stripped 2 bases from V and 3 bases from J, with 8 bases between. Germline lookup yields CDR1 SGHRS and CDR2 YFSETQ. CDR3 length: 13 residues. CDR3 amino acids: CASSLGLEETQYF. The CDR3 coding sequence is TGCGCCAGCAGCTTAGGGCTGGAAGAGACCCAGTACTTC.

There are many counts of this clonotype. The chain has TRBV7-2 and TRBJ2-3; TRBD2 agrees at 9 bases. The CDR3 contains 16 residues. In germline, CDR1 is SGHTA, CDR2 FQGNSA. Unmatched junction bases numbered 5, after V lost 4 bases and J lost 0 bases. The CDR3, as DNA: TGTGCCAGCAGCTCCATAGCGGGGGCCAGCACAGATACGCAGTATTTT. Its protein is CASSSIAGASTDTQYF. Full variable domain (missing parts from reference TRBV7-2 and TRBJ2-3): GAGVSQSPSNKVTEKGKDVELRCDPISGHTALYWYRQSLGQGLEFLIYFQGNSAPDKSGLPSDRFSAERTGGSVSTLTIQRTQQEDSAVYLCASSSIAGASTDTQYFGPGTRLTVL.

This clonotype occurred many times. V and J are TRBV9 and TRBJ2-5, with D perhaps matching TRBD1 (5 bases). CDR1 is SGDLS and CDR2 is YYNGEE in the germline V gene. V lost 0 bases to trimming and J lost 2 bases, with 11 bases between them. The CDR3 length is 15 residues. The CDR3 here is CASSVDPGRQETQYF. The CDR3 DNA follows: TGTGCCAGCAGCGTAGATCCAGGGCGACAAGAGACCCAGTACTTC.

There are many counts of this clonotype. This chain connects TRBV5-1 to TRBJ2-3; perhaps TRBD2 as D (6 bases). CDR3 length: 15 amino acids. CDR1 is SGHRS, CDR2 YFSETQ, per germline. With 5 bases removed from V and 0 bases from J, the gap between germline ends came to 13 bases. Written as DNA, the CDR3 is TGCGCCAGCAGTAGAGAGCGGGCTAGCACAGATACGCAGTATTTT. It is translated as CASSRERASTDTQYF.

This clonotype was counted many times. The J gene is TRBJ2-2, the V gene TRBV7-2, with 8 bases that match TRBD2. This CDR3 region has 16 residues. With 3 bases clipped from V and 7 bases from J, the junction kept 10 bases outside the gene matches. Per the germline V gene, CDR1 is SGHTA and CDR2 is FQGNSA. CDR3 residues: CASSFPGTRVIGELFF. The CDR3 bases are TGTGCCAGCAGCTTTCCCGGGACTAGGGTAATCGGGGAGCTGTTTTTT.

This clonotype appeared many times. The J gene is TRBJ2-3, the V gene TRBV20-1; no reliable D call. The CDR3 runs 13 residues. V was clipped by 7 bases and J by 1 base, with 12 bases between them. Germline CDR1 and CDR2: DFQATT and SNEGSKA (reference sequence). CDR3 DNA sequence: TGCAGTGTGCTGGCGTTGGGCACAGATACGCAGTATTTT. It specifies CSVLALGTDTQYF.

This clonotype was counted ten times or more. J is TRBJ2-3 and V is TRBV5-1, with D perhaps matching TRBD2 (5 bases). Germline values: CDR1 SGHRS, CDR2 YFSETQ. V lost 0 bases to trimming and J lost 3 bases, with 5 bases between them. There are 13 residues in the CDR3. The CDR3 DNA follows: TGCGCCAGCAGCTTGGCGGGGACAGATACGCAGTATTTT. Translating it yields CASSLAGTDTQYF.

This clonotype was observed at least ten times. This chain joins TRBV7-2 and TRBJ2-7; TRBD2 matches 8 bases. Losses at the gene ends were 2 bases for V and 6 bases for J; bases not matched to a gene: 6. CDR1 and CDR2 (germline): SGHTA, FQGNSA. The CDR3 is made up of 14 amino acids. This chain's CDR3 is CASSLIALAGEQYF. The CDR3 nucleotides are TGTGCCAGCAGCTTAATCGCTCTAGCGGGCGAGCAGTACTTC.

This chain uses TRBV7-2 with TRBJ1-3; unclear D gene. Trimming took off 5 bases at V and 1 base at J, with 18 bases between the two ends. There are 17 residues in the CDR3. Germline V gene data show CDR1 as SGHTA and CDR2 as FQGNSA. CDR3 bases: TGTGCCAGCAGCAACCCGGTACTTTCTGCTTCTGGAAACACCATATATTTT. Protein product: CASSNPVLSASGNTIYF. Complete variable domain (other parts from reference TRBV7-2 and TRBJ1-3): GAGVSQSPSNKVTEKGKDVELRCDPISGHTALYWYRQSLGQGLEFLIYFQGNSAPDKSGLPSDRFSAERTGGSVSTLTIQRTQQEDSAVYLCASSNPVLSASGNTIYFGEGSWLTVV.

This clonotype was seen ten or more times. The V call is TRBV5-1, the J call TRBJ1-1, with no clear D. With 0 bases removed from V and 6 bases from J, the gap between germline ends came to 15 bases. CDR1 is SGHRS, CDR2 YFSETQ, per germline. The CDR3 totals 15 residues. The CDR3 is CASSLADGFPAEAFF. The CDR3 DNA reads TGCGCCAGCAGCTTGGCGGACGGGTTCCCTGCTGAAGCTTTCTTT.

This clonotype was observed many times. The J gene is TRBJ2-3, the V gene TRBV18; D call uncertain. The V gene lost 6 bases and the J gene lost 6 bases, with 13 bases spanning the gap. Germline CDR1 is KGHSH and CDR2 is LQKENI. The CDR3 sequence is 13 residues long. The CDR3, as DNA: TGTGCCAGCTCTCGGACGTTTGGGGATACGCAGTATTTT. Its translation is CASSRTFGDTQYF.

This clonotype was recorded many times. The V call is TRBV29-1, the J call TRBJ2-2, with D possibly being TRBD2 (6 bases). Germline values: CDR1 SQVTM, CDR2 ANQGSEA. This CDR3 contains 13 residues. With 6 bases removed from V and 5 bases from J, the gap between germline ends came to 13 bases. The CDR3 region is CSVRMAGTGELFF. The CDR3 DNA sequence: TGCAGCGTCCGTATGGCGGGGACCGGGGAGCTGTTTTTT.

There are many counts of this clonotype. CDR3 in DNA: TGTGCCAGCAGCGTTGGACCGAAGGCTCATAATTCACCCCTCCACTTT. It encodes CASSVGPKAHNSPLHF. The rearrangement joins TRBV9 to TRBJ1-6; D call uncertain. Trimming took 2 bases from V and 5 from J, leaving 14 bases between them. The CDR3 is 16 residues long. Per the germline V gene, CDR1 is SGDLS and CDR2 is YYNGEE. Complete variable domain (other parts from reference TRBV9 and TRBJ1-6): DSGVTQTPKHLITATGQRVTLRCSPRSGDLSVYWYQQSLDQGLQFLIQYYNGEERAKGNILERFSAQQFPDLHSELNLSSLELGDSALYFCASSVGPKAHNSPLHFGNGTRLTVT.

This clonotype was found many times. This sequence joins TRBV19 and TRBJ1-5; D remains unclear. This CDR3 contains 15 residues. Germline-derived CDR1 and CDR2 are LNHDA and SQIVND (reference sequence). Trimming removed 4 bases from V and 0 bases from J, with 10 bases in between. CDR3 in amino acids: CASSKRSYSNQPQHF. In nucleotides, the CDR3 is TGTGCCAGTAGTAAGCGCTCCTATAGCAATCAGCCCCAGCATTTT.

This clonotype was seen at least ten times. The rearrangement joins TRBV20-1 to TRBJ1-3; no reliable D call. The CDR3 is 13 amino acids. Germline V gives CDR1 DFQATT, CDR2 SNEGSKA (reference sequence). Trimming stripped 1 base from V and 2 bases from J, with 6 bases between. CDR3 in amino acids: CSARGTAGNTIYF. In nucleotides, the CDR3 is TGCAGTGCTAGAGGGACGGCTGGAAACACCATATATTTT.

This chain connects TRBV7-2 to TRBJ2-5, with a weak D call TRBD1 (5 bases). Germline CDR1 SGHTA, CDR2 FQGNSA. The CDR3 sequence is 15 residues long. V gave up 3 bases and J gave up 4 bases, with 15 bases separating them. CDR3: CASSLGRIRGETQYF. DNA for the CDR3: TGTGCCAGCAGCTTGGGTAGGATAAGGGGAGAGACCCAGTACTTC.

This clonotype was seen at least ten times. The genes are TRBV28 and TRBJ2-2, with 7 bases matching TRBD1. The germline gives CDR1 MDHEN, CDR2 SYDVKM. After removal of 5 bases from V and 5 bases from J, the junction contained 8 bases not matched to a gene. The CDR3 runs to 15 residues. In DNA, the CDR3 is TGTGCCAGCAGTCCACTGACAGGGAGTACCGGGGAGCTGTTTTTT. Protein sequence: CASSPLTGSTGELFF.

There are many counts of this clonotype. The rearrangement uses TRBV12-3 or TRBV12-4 and TRBJ2-7; D is perhaps TRBD2 (5 bases). The CDR3 has 13 residues. With 1 base removed from V and 7 bases from J, the gap between germline ends came to 11 bases. The CDR3: CASSLGATGEQYV. CDR3 DNA sequence: TGTGCCAGCAGTTTAGGCGCGACGGGGGAGCAGTACGTC.

At least ten counts were recorded for this clonotype. This sequence joins TRBV7-2 and TRBJ2-5; D gene uncertain. The V end was cut by 1 base, the J end by 1 base, with 10 bases between. Germline V CDR1 and CDR2: SGHTA, FQGNSA. The CDR3 consists of 15 residues. CDR3 sequence: CASSLVPQTQETQYF. The CDR3 nucleotides read TGTGCCAGCAGCTTAGTACCCCAAACCCAAGAGACCCAGTACTTC.

In its sample, this clonotype was seen many times. The chain has TRBV12-3 or TRBV12-4 and TRBJ1-5; D is unclear. CDR3 length equals 18 residues. V was clipped by 3 bases and J by 0 bases, with 18 bases between them. In DNA form, the CDR3 reads TGTGCCAGCAGTTTTTCCATTTTTTCAACACCTAGCAATCAGCCCCAGCATTTT. It translates to CASSFSIFSTPSNQPQHF.

This clonotype came up many times. The chain couples TRBV18 to TRBJ2-1, with 8 bases identical to TRBD1. The V and J ends lost 2 bases and 4 bases, in that order; junction bases with no gene match: 13. Germline lookup yields CDR1 KGHSH and CDR2 LQKENI. The CDR3 sequence is 18 residues long. The CDR3 sequence: CASSPRGTGQGGYNEQFF. The CDR3 nucleotides read TGTGCCAGCTCACCAAGGGGAACTGGACAGGGAGGATACAATGAGCAGTTCTTC.

The table lists this clonotype with many counts. J is TRBJ2-3 and V is TRBV5-1; D perhaps matches TRBD1 (6 bases). CDR1 and CDR2 from the germline V gene are SGHRS and YFSETQ. V gave up 2 bases and J gave up 6 bases, with 19 bases separating them. The CDR3 runs to 16 residues. CDR3 amino acids: CASSLTGTPSWDTQYF. Written as DNA, the CDR3 is TGCGCCAGCAGCTTAACCGGGACACCATCCTGGGATACGCAGTATTTT.

This clonotype was detected many times. The chain links TRBV12-3 or TRBV12-4 to TRBJ2-2; D is undetermined. V gave up 0 bases and J gave up 0 bases, with 11 bases separating them. The CDR3 contains 17 residues. CDR3 in amino acids: CASSLADQTTNTGELFF. The DNA of the CDR3 is TGTGCCAGCAGTTTAGCGGACCAAACAACGAACACCGGGGAGCTGTTTTTT.

This clonotype appeared many times. The chain couples TRBV3-1 to TRBJ2-1; either TRBD1 or TRBD2 may supply D (5 bases each). The ends were cut back, 2 bases at V and 10 bases at J, with 15 bases in the middle. CDR3 length equals 14 residues. CDR1 is LGHDT and CDR2 is YNNKEL in the germline V gene (reference sequence). The chain's CDR3 is CASSQRGEYGEQFF. The CDR3, as DNA: TGTGCCAGCAGCCAAAGGGGAGAATATGGCGAGCAGTTCTTC.

This clonotype was recorded at least ten times. The chain is built from TRBV29-1 and TRBJ2-3; D possibly corresponds to TRBD1 (6 bases). Germline V CDR1 and CDR2: SQVTM, ANQGSEA. The CDR3 loop spans 11 amino acids. With 5 bases removed from V and 5 bases from J, the gap between germline ends came to 8 bases. The CDR3 nucleotides read TGCAGCGTTTGGGGGCTAGATACGCAGTATTTT. Translating gives CSVWGLDTQYF.